These 22 T cell receptor beta chains share one sample of origin, sequenced in a study of shared clonotypes between healthy human individuals (dated by TCRdb to the early 2020s). The library was obtained by the immunoSEQ multiplex PCR assay. As stored in TCRdb, this immuneACCESS dataset retains in-frame rearrangements with V and J assigned. A fraction of the clones does not appear; measured against another copy, unresolved V genes explain less than half of the discrepancy, and the remainder lacks a known reason. This sample gives approximately 2.3 million clones in total; approximately 93% of them show up just once. The ten top clones hold 0.35% to 0.45% of the sample. Sequenced: naive CD4+ T cells from PBMCs. Explained via the paper, the cell subset or site label denotes: CD45RA+ positively selected. Receptors were obtained from a man between 18 and 35 years old in good health. Some clones in this sample may be carry-over from other donors' samples.

The V call is TRBV7-9, the J call TRBJ1-2; D ambiguous. CDR3 length: 13 amino acids. The V gene's germline CDR1 is SEHNR and CDR2 FQNEAQ (reference sequence). V was shortened by 2 bases and J by 1 base, with 5 bases between the two germline ends. This chain's CDR3 is CASSLPDNYGYTF. The CDR3 DNA reads TGTGCCAGCAGCTTACCAGATAACTATGGCTACACCTTC. Variable domain in full (rest from reference TRBV7-9 and TRBJ1-2): DTGVSQNPRHKITKRGQNVTFRCDPISEHNRLYWYRQTLGQGPEFLTYFQNEAQLEKSRLLSDRFSAERPKGSFSTLEIQRTEQGDSAMYLCASSLPDNYGYTFGSGTRLTVV.

CDR3 sequence: CASSLASFHLAGEGTYNEQFF. CDR3 DNA sequence: TGTGCCAGCAGCTTAGCGTCCTTTCATCTAGCGGGGGAGGGTACCTACAATGAGCAGTTCTTC. J is TRBJ2-1 and V is TRBV7-8; 10 bases are a match to TRBD2. In germline, CDR1 is SGHVS, CDR2 FQNEAQ. With 0 bases clipped from V and 2 bases from J, the junction kept 16 bases outside the gene matches. The CDR3 length is 21 residues.

This sequence joins TRBV4-2 and TRBJ2-1; perhaps TRBD1 as D (5 bases). Germline loops: CDR1 LGHNA, CDR2 YNFKEQ. Trimming stripped 1 base from V and 12 bases from J, with 16 bases between. The CDR3 sequence is 14 residues long. The CDR3 coding sequence is TGTGCCAGCAGCCAAGGCGGAAAGGGGATCTTGCAGTTCTTC. This sequence encodes CASSQGGKGILQFF.

The V gene is TRBV7-2, the J gene TRBJ1-3; D perhaps matches TRBD1 (5 bases). The CDR3 totals 13 residues. V gave up 5 bases and J gave up 14 bases, with 19 bases separating them. The germline gives CDR1 SGHTA, CDR2 FQGNSA. Here the CDR3 DNA reads TGTGCCAGCAGCCCCCGACAGCTTCAAGCCCTATATTTT. Residues: CASSPRQLQALYF. The full variable domain, its missing parts supplied by reference TRBV7-2 and TRBJ1-3, is GAGVSQSPSNKVTEKGKDVELRCDPISGHTALYWYRQSLGQGLEFLIYFQGNSAPDKSGLPSDRFSAERTGGSVSTLTIQRTQQEDSAVYLCASSPRQLQALYFGEGSWLTVV.

V gene TRBV7-9 combines with J gene TRBJ2-3, with unresolved D. This CDR3 has 14 amino acids. The V end was cut by 2 bases, the J end by 0 bases, with 6 bases between. Germline CDR1 and CDR2: SEHNR and FQNEAQ (reference sequence). The CDR3 here is CASSLRSSTDTQYF. CDR3 DNA: TGTGCCAGCAGCTTAAGGTCTAGCACAGATACGCAGTATTTT.

The chain links TRBV7-9 to TRBJ1-3; D not resolved. Trimming took off 5 bases at V and 1 base at J, with 9 bases between the two ends. Germline CDR1 SEHNR, CDR2 FQNEAQ (reference sequence). This CDR3 has 14 amino acids. The CDR3 loop is CASSPLTSGNTIYF. In nucleotides, the CDR3 is TGTGCCAGCAGCCCACTGACTTCTGGAAACACCATATATTTT.

The chain couples TRBV5-1 to TRBJ2-1, with 11 bases lining up with TRBD2. Trimming at V came to 4 bases and at J to 6 bases, leaving 12 bases not matched to a gene. Germline CDR1 and CDR2: SGHRS and YFSETQ. CDR3 length equals 17 residues. CDR3 nucleotide sequence: TGCGCCAGCAGCCAAACCGGTACTAGCGGGAGACTCAATGAGCAGTTCTTC. This gives the protein CASSQTGTSGRLNEQFF.

On this clone itself: Distinct nucleotide sequences in the sample also encode this CDR3. V and J are TRBV2 and TRBJ2-3, with TRBD2 matching over 7 bases. From germline, CDR1 is SNHLY and CDR2 FYNNEI. CDR3 length: 15 amino acids. J was trimmed by 2 bases and V by 3 bases; bases with no gene match: 5. The CDR3 DNA sequence: TGTGCCAGCAGTGAGGTGGGAGGGTACACAGATACGCAGTATTTT. Protein product: CASSEVGGYTDTQYF.

This clone appeared a single time. CDR3 sequence: CASSVEVFNEQFF. In DNA, the CDR3 is TGTGCCAGCAGTGTGGAGGTTTTCAATGAGCAGTTCTTC. The gene calls are TRBV2 and TRBJ2-1; a weak D match, TRBD2 (5 bases). CDR1 is SNHLY and CDR2 is FYNNEI in the germline V gene. CDR3 length: 13 residues. The V gene lost 4 bases and the J gene lost 6 bases, with 10 bases spanning the gap.

This chain connects TRBV30 to TRBJ2-2, with D tentatively TRBD1 (6 bases). This CDR3 has 14 amino acids. V was pared by 6 bases and J by 2 bases, with 13 bases between. CDR1 is GTSNPN and CDR2 is SVGIG in the germline V gene (reference sequence). CDR3 in amino acids: CACSTGRNTGELFF. CDR3 DNA sequence: TGTGCCTGTTCGACAGGTCGCAACACCGGGGAGCTGTTTTTT.

This chain's CDR3 is CASSGSARTDTQYF. The CDR3 bases are TGCGCCAGCAGTGGTAGCGCCCGCACAGATACGCAGTATTTT. V gene TRBV10-1 combines with J gene TRBJ2-3; D is perhaps TRBD2 (5 bases). CDR1 is WNHNN, CDR2 SYGVQD, per germline (reference sequence). The CDR3 spans 14 residues. The V end lost 4 bases, the J end lost 1 base, and 9 bases lay between the germline ends.

The V gene is TRBV27, the J gene TRBJ1-4; D not certain. Trimming removed 3 bases from V and 5 bases from J, with 13 bases in between. The CDR3 runs to 15 residues. Per the germline V gene, CDR1 is MNHEY and CDR2 is SMNVEV (reference sequence). CDR3 nucleotide sequence: TGTGCCAGCAGTTTTAAGCCCAACCCCAATGAAAAACTGTTTTTT. The encoded protein is CASSFKPNPNEKLFF.

The chain has TRBV4-1 and TRBJ2-1, with D unresolved. Trimming left V 2 bases short and J 2 bases short, with 16 bases between. Germline CDR1 MGHRA, CDR2 YSYEKL. The CDR3 extends over 17 amino acids. Written as DNA, the CDR3 is TGCGCCAGCAGCCAATCACGGATCATCCAGGCCTACAATGAGCAGTTCTTC. This encodes CASSQSRIIQAYNEQFF.

The V call is TRBV6-6, the J call TRBJ2-3, with TRBD2 matching over 9 bases. Germline V CDR1 and CDR2: MNHNY, SVGAGI (reference sequence). V was clipped by 7 bases and J by 4 bases; unmatched bases: 6. The CDR3 extends over 14 amino acids. This chain's CDR3 is CASTDGGRADTQYF. CDR3 nucleotides: TGTGCCAGCACCGACGGCGGGAGGGCAGATACGCAGTATTTT.

V usage is TRBV19 and J usage is TRBJ2-7, with D possibly matching TRBD1 (5 bases). Germline V lookup: CDR1 LNHDA, CDR2 SQIVND (reference sequence). V lost 5 bases, J lost 2 bases, and 13 bases lay in between. The CDR3 extends over 14 amino acids. CDR3 coding DNA: TGTGCCAGTAGTCGGACACCTCCCCCCTACGAGCAGTACTTC. Its translation is CASSRTPPPYEQYF.

A remark on this clone: The sample has other DNA sequences that encode this CDR3 too. This sequence joins TRBV6-5 and TRBJ2-3; D remains unclear. V was pared by 2 bases and J by 6 bases, with 3 bases between. From germline, CDR1 is MNHEY and CDR2 SVGAGI. This CDR3 region has 11 residues. The CDR3 sequence is CASSYGDTQYF. CDR3 bases: TGTGCCAGCAGTTACGGGGATACGCAGTATTTT.

This clone was seen a single time. V and J are TRBV4-1 and TRBJ2-7; 7 nucleotides match TRBD1. Trimming at V came to 5 bases and at J to 6 bases, leaving 16 bases not matched to a gene. Germline V CDR1 and CDR2: MGHRA, YSYEKL. There are 16 residues in the CDR3. This CDR3 is CASSYSNTGYRGEQYF. In nucleotides, the CDR3 is TGCGCCAGCAGCTACTCGAATACGGGATACAGGGGCGAGCAGTACTTC.

The chain has TRBV28 and TRBJ2-3, with D possibly being TRBD2 (5 bases). V was cut by 5 bases and J by 4 bases, with 19 bases left in between. The CDR3 runs to 16 residues. Germline lookup yields CDR1 MDHEN and CDR2 SYDVKM. In DNA, the CDR3 is TGTGCCAGCAGTACCCTGGGCGGGCCCGGCTCAGATACGCAGTATTTT. Its translation: CASSTLGGPGSDTQYF.

This chain connects TRBV15 to TRBJ2-7, with D possibly matching TRBD1 (5 bases). Germline V gene lookup returns CDR1 LNHNV and CDR2 YYDKDF (reference sequence). The V end was cut by 0 bases, the J end by 4 bases, with 19 bases between. CDR3 length equals 17 residues. CDR3 DNA: TGTGCCACCAGCAGAGAAACAGGACCCGGAGTCTTTTACGAGCAGTACTTC. It codes for CATSRETGPGVFYEQYF.

This chain connects TRBV9 to TRBJ2-1; 9 bases fit TRBD2. CDR1 SGDLS and CDR2 YYNGEE come from the germline V gene. V shed 5 bases and J 1 base; nucleotides not matched to a gene: 4. The CDR3 has 15 residues. The CDR3: CASSTSGQSYNEQFF. The CDR3 nucleotides read TGTGCCAGCAGTACTAGCGGGCAATCCTACAATGAGCAGTTCTTC.

The chain couples TRBV6-6 to TRBJ2-2; the match to TRBD2 covers 12 bases. V dropped 7 bases and J dropped 4; count of bases not matched to a gene: 4. CDR3 length: 15 amino acids. The germline CDR1 and CDR2 sequences are MNHNY and SVGAGI (reference sequence). The chain's CDR3 is CASTPGLAGTGELFF. The CDR3 DNA reads TGTGCCAGCACTCCGGGACTAGCGGGCACCGGGGAGCTGTTTTTT.

This clone was detected a few times. The chain has TRBV2 and TRBJ1-2; D is ambiguous. V was clipped by 5 bases and J by 7 bases, with 11 bases between them. CDR1 is SNHLY and CDR2 is FYNNEI in the germline V gene. This CDR3 contains 12 residues. CDR3 sequence reads: CASSRVPGGYTF. The DNA of the CDR3 is TGTGCCAGCAGTCGAGTACCTGGTGGCTACACCTTC.